This T cell receptor (beta chain) emerged from a study of blood T cell repertoires in COVID-19. Authors' processing steps: By means of reference gene primer amplification, nucleated cell counts were estimated. This table comes from immunoSEQ multiplex PCR, and its TCRdb copy is limited to in-frame clones, with some not included. The V and J calls and clone size are taken from that table; D and trimming were inferred from the DNA. The table has some 190,000 clones, around 80% seen once; the top ten hold under 8%. Looked up from germline, CDR1 is SGHTA and CDR2 is FQGTGA. The V end was cut by 2 bases, the J end by 7 bases, with 12 bases between. The CDR3 totals 14 residues.

Sequencing input: peripheral blood. The chain couples TRBV7-3 to TRBJ1-5; a possible D gene is TRBD1 (5 bases). The receptor comes from a man between 60 and 75 years old with acute or convalescent COVID-19. The CDR3 reads CASSLADTEQPQHF. Written as DNA, the CDR3 is TGTGCCAGCAGCTTAGCGGACACCGAACAGCCCCAGCATTTT.